This TCR beta chain was identified in a study of beta chain features in type 1 diabetes. On the study more broadly: In age, gender and cell yields, patients were similar to healthy donors.

The investigators reverse transcribed all of the isolated RNA, so they sequenced expressed TCRB transcripts. Assay: immunoSEQ multiplex PCR; the TCRdb copy retains only in-frame clones and omits some. Of about 650,000 clones in the sample, under 15% were seen once. The CDR3 contains 13 residues. The V segment lost 4 bases and the J segment 3 bases; nucleotides outside the gene matches: 2. In germline, CDR1 is SGHNT, CDR2 YENEEA. This clone was observed a handful of times. The antigen is not known. One heparinised draw of blood, averaging around 120 mL, came from each donor. The study's findings and limits: Among all four CD4+ subsets, Type 1 diabetes patients had TCRB CDR3s that were moderately but significantly shorter. More deletions and fewer insertions at VDJ junctions were found in patients with type 1 diabetes. Naive, central memory and Treg TCRB repertoires seemed to resemble each other more closely in patients than they did in healthy donors.

Sequenced sample: naive CD4+ T cells from blood. The chain has TRBV11-3 and TRBJ2-5; 7 positions agree with TRBD1. This clonotype originated in a man aged 30 to 45 with type 1 diabetes. The CDR3, as DNA: TGTGCCAGCAGCTCCGGGACAGAAGAGACCCAGTACTTC. Translating gives CASSSGTEETQYF.